The 4 T cell receptor beta chains presented below share a single source sample, sequenced in a study of T cells in Graves' hyperthyroidism and ophthalmopathy. TCR beta CDR3 sequences were amplified from RNA transcripts. An initial round of RT-PCR targeting the TCR CDR3 relied on the HTBI primer set. A single record per CDR3 protein comes from TCRdb applying MiXCR to the multiplex PCR reads. The sample has about 300,000 distinct CDR3 sequences; more than 10% are singletons. The source material was blood. The receptors here all came from a woman aged 25-40 years with Graves' hyperthyroidism that later progressed to Graves' ophthalmopathy.

This clonotype showed up many times. V is TRBV20-1 and J is TRBJ2-1; D is perhaps TRBD2 (5 bases). CDR1 is DFQATT, CDR2 SNEGSKA, per germline (reference sequence). Trimming removed 1 base at V and 5 bases at J, with 18 bases between. The CDR3 totals 16 residues. The CDR3 coding sequence is TGCAGTGCTAGAGTTTCTCCAGCGGTCTTCGACAATGAGCAGTTCTTC. This encodes CSARVSPAVFDNEQFF.

Ten or more counts support this clonotype. The chain has TRBV30 and TRBJ1-6; possible D gene TRBD1, 5 bases. CDR1 GTSNPN and CDR2 SVGIG come from the germline V gene (reference sequence). There are 14 residues in the CDR3. V was pared by 0 bases and J by 7 bases, with 10 bases between. Here the CDR3 reads CAWSVARVNSPLHF. The CDR3 nucleotides read TGTGCCTGGAGTGTGGCCAGGGTGAATTCACCCCTCCACTTT.

This clonotype was seen ten or more times. The genes are TRBV15 and TRBJ2-7; 9 bases are a match to TRBD1. Trimming removed 0 bases from V and 3 bases from J; junction bases left unmatched: 3. The germline CDR1 and CDR2 sequences are LNHNV and YYDKDF (reference sequence). The CDR3 covers 15 residues. The CDR3 loop reads CATSRERTGVYEQYF. The CDR3 DNA sequence: TGTGCCACCAGCAGAGAAAGGACAGGGGTCTACGAGCAGTACTTC.

This clonotype was counted ten times or more. This sequence joins TRBV7-2 and TRBJ2-1; D unresolved. CDR1 and CDR2 (germline): SGHTA, FQGNSA. V was pared by 5 bases and J by 9 bases, with 14 bases between. CDR3 length: 13 residues. The CDR3 reads CASSQLRASEQFF. Here the CDR3 DNA reads TGTGCCAGCAGCCAACTTAGAGCGAGTGAGCAGTTCTTC.